The 8 T cell receptor beta chains in this list originate from one sample, sequenced in a study of cytomegalovirus exposure and HLA in healthy donors. 60 Vbeta and 13 Jbeta primers were used in PCR. Only in-frame clones appear in the TCRdb table, and some are missing; sequencing was by immunoSEQ multiplex PCR. The sample includes 85,000 to 100,000 clones, under 80% of them seen just once. The material sequenced was PBMCs. The receptors shown here come from a human donor in good health.

The CDR3 DNA reads TGTGCCAGCAGCGTATGGGGGCAGGGGCAGGAAACTGAAGCTTTCTTT. This encodes CASSVWGQGQETEAFF. The V and J genes are TRBV9 and TRBJ1-1; D perhaps matches TRBD1 (6 bases). The CDR3 sequence is 16 residues long. Germline assignment: CDR1 SGDLS and CDR2 YYNGEE. V was cut by 1 base and J by 5 bases, with 18 bases left in between.

This clone was picked up one time. This sequence joins TRBV5-1 and TRBJ2-3, with D possibly TRBD1 on 6 matching bases. V dropped 6 bases and J dropped 1 base, with 12 bases sitting between them. Germline CDR1 reads SGHRS; CDR2 reads YFSETQ. The CDR3 is made up of 14 amino acids. The CDR3 region has the DNA TGCGCCAGCAACAGGGTAAGCGGCACAGATACGCAGTATTTT. This gives the protein CASNRVSGTDTQYF.

This clone has more than one count but fewer than ten. The chain is built from TRBV5-8 and TRBJ2-3; 13 bases agree with TRBD2. Trimming cost V 0 bases and J 3 bases; bases outside gene matches: 7. CDR3 size: 18 residues. Germline CDR1 is SGHTS and CDR2 is YDEGEE. The CDR3 nucleotides are TGTGCCAGCAGCTTGGGCACTAGCGGGGGGGTTTCGACAGATACGCAGTATTTT. It yields the protein CASSLGTSGGVSTDTQYF.

The chain links TRBV9 to TRBJ2-2; TRBD1 matches 7 bases. The CDR3 extends over 16 amino acids. The ends lost 2 bases at V and 4 bases at J; junction bases unmatched: 8. Per germline, CDR1 SGDLS and CDR2 YYNGEE. In DNA form, the CDR3 reads TGTGCCAGCAGCGTCACGGGACAGACTTTCACCGGGGAGCTGTTTTTT. This codes for CASSVTGQTFTGELFF.

The J gene is TRBJ2-1, the V gene TRBV11-3, with D maybe TRBD2 (6 bases). CDR3 length: 17 residues. Per germline, CDR1 SGHNT and CDR2 YENEEA. V dropped 1 base and J dropped 8 bases, with 21 bases sitting between them. As DNA, the CDR3 is TGTGCCAGCAGCTTAGGGCGCGGGGAGTTGGTTGAGTATGAGCAGTTCTTC. Residues: CASSLGRGELVEYEQFF.

This clone has a single count. At one end the junction does not follow the germline gene, possibly because of a read error. Other DNA sequences in the sample encode the same CDR3. V and J are TRBV7-8 and TRBJ1-6, with a tentative D call TRBD1 (6 bases). Germline V gene data show CDR1 as SGHVS and CDR2 as FQNEAQ. The CDR3 has 13 residues. The CDR3 region has the DNA TGCGCCAGCAGCTTACAGGGAGGTTCACCCCTCCACTTT. This translates into CASSLQGGSPLHF.

This clone was seen only a few times. The rearrangement links TRBV15 to TRBJ1-1; 8 positions match TRBD1. After removal of 8 bases from V and 3 bases from J, the junction contained 8 bases not matched to a gene. Germline loops: CDR1 LNHNV, CDR2 YYDKDF (reference sequence). The CDR3 length is 14 residues. The chain's CDR3 is CATAQQGADTEAFF. CDR3 nucleotides: TGTGCCACCGCGCAGCAGGGGGCGGACACTGAAGCTTTCTTT.

This chain uses TRBV6-1 with TRBJ1-2; D may be TRBD1 (6 bases). V lost 6 bases, J lost 8 bases, and 16 bases lay in between. The V gene's germline CDR1 is MNHNS and CDR2 SASEGT. This CDR3 is 13 amino acids long. CDR3 residues: CASSAQGEAGYTF. DNA for the CDR3: TGTGCCAGCAGCGCACAGGGAGAAGCGGGCTACACCTTC.